These 4 T cell receptor beta chains share one sample of origin, sequenced in a study of shared clonotypes between healthy human individuals. TCRdb's table, derived via immunoSEQ multiplex PCR, lists solely in-frame clones and lacks some. The repertoire holds 1 million to 1.2 million clones, with 70% to 85% as singletons. The sequenced material came from memory CD4+ T cells from PBMCs. Subset specified: CD45RA-negative fraction. The source of these receptors is a man aged 18 to 35 in good health. Some clones in this sample may be carry-over from other donors' samples.

The rearrangement uses TRBV6-6 and TRBJ1-2; D is uncertain. Trimming shortened V by 5 bases and J by 5 bases, and 15 bases separated the two germline ends. The germline gives CDR1 MNHNY, CDR2 SVGAGI (reference sequence). The CDR3 runs 14 residues. CDR3 sequence (DNA): TGTGCCAGCAGTACCTCAATAACGGTTTATGGCTACACCTTC. Translating gives CASSTSITVYGYTF.

CDR3 region: CASSFAGDSTGELFF. CDR3 in DNA: TGTGCCAGCAGTTTCGCGGGAGATTCCACCGGGGAGCTGTTTTTT. This sequence joins TRBV11-3 and TRBJ2-2; TRBD2 matches 7 bases. Germline-derived CDR1 and CDR2 are SGHNT and YENEEA. This CDR3 is built from 15 residues. Trimming removed 6 bases from V and 4 bases from J; junction bases left unmatched: 8.

For this clone: Other DNA sequences in the same sample also yield this CDR3. The chain combines TRBV28 with TRBJ2-7; 7 positions agree with TRBD1. Trimming cost V 6 bases and J 2 bases; bases outside gene matches: 1. This CDR3 comprises 12 residues. In germline, CDR1 is MDHEN, CDR2 SYDVKM. The DNA for the CDR3 is TGTGCCAGCAGGGGACAGACCTACGAGCAGTACTTC. The encoded protein is CASRGQTYEQYF.

The chain uses TRBV2 and TRBJ1-4, with TRBD1 as a possible D gene (5 bases). Per the germline V gene, CDR1 is SNHLY and CDR2 is FYNNEI. V was trimmed by 5 bases and J by 6 bases, leaving 13 bases between them. The CDR3 extends over 14 amino acids. The chain's CDR3 is CASSRQPSDEKLFF. The CDR3 DNA sequence: TGTGCCAGCAGTAGACAGCCTTCGGATGAAAAACTGTTTTTT.